The TCR beta chain described here comes from a study of T cells in Graves' hyperthyroidism and ophthalmopathy. General study points: In the blood, most expanded thyroid clonotypes above 0.001 appeared as well.

V lost 6 bases to trimming and J lost 2 bases, with 17 bases between them. This CDR3 is built from 17 residues. Germline CDR1 and CDR2: SNHLY and FYNNEI. What was amplified from RNA transcripts were TCR beta CDR3 regions. The TCR CDR3 first-round RT-PCR relied on the HTBI primer set. TCRdb passed the multiplex PCR reads through MiXCR, listing each CDR3 protein once. The data contain about 360,000 distinct CDR3 sequences, 13% of them singletons. The sample holds many counts of this clonotype. Its antigen is not identified. The receptor comes from a man under 40 with Graves' hyperthyroidism that later progressed to Graves' ophthalmopathy. This chain joins TRBV2 and TRBJ1-6; possible D gene TRBD1, 6 bases. Specimen: blood. Written as DNA, the CDR3 is TGTGCCAGCAGGAAGGGTTCGGACAGCCCCTATAATTCACCCCTCCACTTT. Translating it yields CASRKGSDSPYNSPLHF.